A selection of T cell receptor beta chains follows, all from one sample in a study of CD8+CD57+ T cells in acquired aplastic anemia. TCRdb re-called the reads through MiXCR, storing one row per CDR3 protein. The sample has approximately 120,000 distinct CDR3 sequences, almost 40% seen once. The sample was sorted CD4+, CD8+, or CD8+CD57+ T cells (not recorded which) from PBMCs. These TCRs come from a human donor with aplastic anemia. The CDR3 runs from the conserved cysteine through the conserved F or W. The order of the fields is CDR3 length, D gene, V gene, J gene, clone size, CDR3 protein. D genes are given only for firm matches. Some rows mark clone size as missing; the rest say once, few, many or name a class of expanded clone.

14	TRBD2	TRBV20-1	TRBJ2-7	many	CSATRTSGVSEQYF
14	.	TRBV12-3/TRBV12-4	TRBJ2-2	many	CASRPGVQTGELFF
16	.	TRBV4-3	TRBJ2-3	many	CASSRDSHSATDTQYF
15	.	TRBV3-1	TRBJ1-5	many	CASSFGSDSNQPQHF
15	TRBD2	TRBV5-1	TRBJ2-7	many	CASSLTSGGVYEQYF
15	.	TRBV19	TRBJ2-7	.	CAGSILGDTSYEQYF
15	TRBD1	TRBV6-5	TRBJ1-2	many	CASSSTTGESYGYTF
16	.	TRBV7-9	TRBJ2-3	many	CASSLFVGGASDTQYF
14	.	TRBV11-1	TRBJ1-6	many	CASSLDRAESPLHF
14	.	TRBV7-3	TRBJ2-3	many	CASSFSPGGDTQYF
14	.	TRBV5-5	TRBJ1-1	many	CASSRGHMNTEAFF
12	.	TRBV7-3	TRBJ1-2	many	CASSLGAGAYTF
16	.	TRBV19	TRBJ2-7	.	CASSTRLGGFTYEQYF
14	.	TRBV28	TRBJ1-5	.	CASSFPTLDQPQHF
15	TRBD1	TRBV6-1	TRBJ1-4	.	CASRQTGGQDEKLFF
14	.	TRBV20-1	TRBJ2-7	.	CSARGQAHDYEQYF